The entry that follows covers one T cell receptor (beta chain) sequence. The antigen is not known. CDR1 is LGHNA, CDR2 YSLEER, per germline. This CDR3 has 16 residues. It was healthy bone marrow donors who served as donors. The PCR was carried out with 60 Vbeta primers and 13 Jbeta primers. Clones were sequenced by immunoSEQ multiplex PCR, and TCRdb holds only the in-frame ones, with some missing. In the table there are under 200,000 clones, more than 70% of which are singletons. The data derive from a study of cytomegalovirus exposure and HLA in healthy donors. Points from the study as a whole: In a later analysis, productive TCRs from donors in an Asian-associated ancestry cluster reportedly carried fewer N-insertions than the cohort mean.

This chain joins TRBV4-3 and TRBJ2-5, with TRBD1 identical over 7 bases. The J call is uncertain, as TRBJ2-7 better fits the DNA end. The sequenced sample was PBMCs. The clonotype originates from a man between 25 and 39 years old in good health and CMV-seronegative. This chain's CDR3 is CASSQDHEGAGYEQYF. DNA of the CDR3: TGCGCCAGCAGCCAAGATCACGAGGGGGCGGGCTACGAGCAGTACTTC.